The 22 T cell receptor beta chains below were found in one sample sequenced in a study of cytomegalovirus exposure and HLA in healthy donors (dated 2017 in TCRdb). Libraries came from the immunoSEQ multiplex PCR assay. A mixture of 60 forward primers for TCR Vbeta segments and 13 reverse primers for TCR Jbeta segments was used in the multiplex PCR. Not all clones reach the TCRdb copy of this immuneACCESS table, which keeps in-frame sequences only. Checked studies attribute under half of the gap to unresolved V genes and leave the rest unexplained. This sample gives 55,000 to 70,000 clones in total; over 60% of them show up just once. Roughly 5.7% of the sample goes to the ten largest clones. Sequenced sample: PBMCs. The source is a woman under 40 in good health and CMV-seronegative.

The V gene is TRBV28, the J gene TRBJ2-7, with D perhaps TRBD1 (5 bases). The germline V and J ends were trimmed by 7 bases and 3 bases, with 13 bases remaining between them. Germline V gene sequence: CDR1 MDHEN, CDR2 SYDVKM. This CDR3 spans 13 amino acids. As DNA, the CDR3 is TGTGCCAGCATGGGGCAGCTTCGCTACGAGCAGTACTTC. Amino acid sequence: CASMGQLRYEQYF.

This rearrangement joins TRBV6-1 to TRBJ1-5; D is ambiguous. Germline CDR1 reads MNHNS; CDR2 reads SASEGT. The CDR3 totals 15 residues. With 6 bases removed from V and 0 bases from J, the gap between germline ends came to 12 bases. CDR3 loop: CASRARGVSNQPQHF. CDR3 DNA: TGTGCCAGCAGGGCAAGAGGCGTTAGCAATCAGCCCCAGCATTTT.

CDR3 loop: CSSSLEVEDYEQYV. DNA of the CDR3: TGTTCCAGCAGCTTAGAGGTCGAAGACTACGAGCAGTACGTC. The chain couples TRBV7-9 to TRBJ2-7; D remains ambiguous. CDR3 length: 14 residues. The germline V gene encodes CDR1 SEHNR and CDR2 FQNEAQ (reference sequence).

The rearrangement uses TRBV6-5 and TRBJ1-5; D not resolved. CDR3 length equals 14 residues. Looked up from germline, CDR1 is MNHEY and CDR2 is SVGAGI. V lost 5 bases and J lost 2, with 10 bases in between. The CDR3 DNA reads TGTGCCAGCAGTGAGATACCTGGCAATCAGCCCCAGCATTTT. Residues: CASSEIPGNQPQHF.

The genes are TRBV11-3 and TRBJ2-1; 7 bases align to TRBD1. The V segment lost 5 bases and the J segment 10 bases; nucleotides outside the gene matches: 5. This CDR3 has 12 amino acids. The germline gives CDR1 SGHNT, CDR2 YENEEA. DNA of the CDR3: TGTGCCAGCAGCCTCGACAGGGTCGAGCAGTTCTTC. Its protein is CASSLDRVEQFF.

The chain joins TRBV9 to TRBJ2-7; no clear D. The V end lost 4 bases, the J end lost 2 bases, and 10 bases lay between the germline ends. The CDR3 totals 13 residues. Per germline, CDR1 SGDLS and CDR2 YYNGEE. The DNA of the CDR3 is TGTGCCAGCAGCCCGTCTGGGCCCTACGAGCAGTACTTC. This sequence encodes CASSPSGPYEQYF. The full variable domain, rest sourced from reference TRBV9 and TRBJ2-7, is DSGVTQTPKHLITATGQRVTLRCSPRSGDLSVYWYQQSLDQGLQFLIQYYNGEERAKGNILERFSAQQFPDLHSELNLSSLELGDSALYFCASSPSGPYEQYFGPGTRLTVT.

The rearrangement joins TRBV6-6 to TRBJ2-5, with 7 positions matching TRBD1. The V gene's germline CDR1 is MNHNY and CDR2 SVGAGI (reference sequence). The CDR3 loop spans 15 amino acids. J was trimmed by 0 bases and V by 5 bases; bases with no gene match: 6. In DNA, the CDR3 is TGTGCCAGCAGTCAAGGGACAGCGTACCAAGAGACCCAGTACTTC. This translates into CASSQGTAYQETQYF.

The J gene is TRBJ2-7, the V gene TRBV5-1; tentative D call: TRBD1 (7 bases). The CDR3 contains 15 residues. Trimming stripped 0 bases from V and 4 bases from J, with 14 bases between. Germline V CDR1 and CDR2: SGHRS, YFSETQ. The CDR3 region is CASSLDGRGVYEQYF. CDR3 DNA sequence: TGCGCCAGCAGCTTGGATGGCAGGGGGGTGTACGAGCAGTACTTC.

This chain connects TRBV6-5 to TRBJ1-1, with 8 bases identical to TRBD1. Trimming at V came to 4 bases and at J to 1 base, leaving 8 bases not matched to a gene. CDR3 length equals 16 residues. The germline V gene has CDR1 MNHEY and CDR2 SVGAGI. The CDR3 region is CASSSYPGQANTEAFF. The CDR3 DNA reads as TGTGCCAGCAGTTCGTACCCGGGACAGGCGAACACTGAAGCTTTCTTT.

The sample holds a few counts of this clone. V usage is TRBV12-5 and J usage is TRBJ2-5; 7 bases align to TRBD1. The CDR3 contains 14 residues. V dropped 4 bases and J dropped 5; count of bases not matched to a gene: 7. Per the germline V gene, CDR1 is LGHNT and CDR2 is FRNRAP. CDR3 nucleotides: TGTGCTAGTGGTTGGGACAGTGTGGCGGAGACCCAGTACTTC. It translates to CASGWDSVAETQYF.

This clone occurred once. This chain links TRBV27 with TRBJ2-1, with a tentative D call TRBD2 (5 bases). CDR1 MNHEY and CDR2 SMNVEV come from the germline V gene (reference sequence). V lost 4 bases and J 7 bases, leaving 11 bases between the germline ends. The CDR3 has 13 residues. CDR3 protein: CASSWTAGNEQFF. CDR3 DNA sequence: TGTGCCAGCAGTTGGACTGCCGGAAATGAGCAGTTCTTC.

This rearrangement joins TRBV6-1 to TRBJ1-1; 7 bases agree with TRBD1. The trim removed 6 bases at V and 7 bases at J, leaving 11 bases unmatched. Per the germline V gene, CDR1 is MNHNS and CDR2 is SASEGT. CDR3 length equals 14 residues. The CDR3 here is CASSASQGVGEAFF. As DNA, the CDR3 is TGTGCCAGCAGCGCCTCCCAGGGGGTAGGTGAAGCTTTCTTT.

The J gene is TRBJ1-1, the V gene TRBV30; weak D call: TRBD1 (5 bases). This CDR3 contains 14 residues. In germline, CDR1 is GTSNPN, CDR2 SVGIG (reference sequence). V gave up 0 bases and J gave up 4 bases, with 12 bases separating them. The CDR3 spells CAWSVRWGRTEAFF. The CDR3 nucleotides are TGTGCCTGGAGTGTACGATGGGGCCGCACTGAAGCTTTCTTT.

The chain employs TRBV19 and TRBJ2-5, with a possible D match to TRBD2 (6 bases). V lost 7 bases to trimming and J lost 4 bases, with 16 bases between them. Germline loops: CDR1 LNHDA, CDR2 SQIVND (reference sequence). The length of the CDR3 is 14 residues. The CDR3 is CASNRRGSGETQYF. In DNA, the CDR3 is TGTGCCAGTAACCGCCGGGGGTCGGGAGAGACCCAGTACTTC.

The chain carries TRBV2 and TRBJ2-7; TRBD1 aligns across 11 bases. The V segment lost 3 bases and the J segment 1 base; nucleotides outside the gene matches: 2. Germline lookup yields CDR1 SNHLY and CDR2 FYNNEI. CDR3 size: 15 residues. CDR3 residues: CASSDRDRGSYEQYV. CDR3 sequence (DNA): TGTGCCAGCAGTGACCGGGACAGGGGGTCCTACGAGCAGTACGTC.

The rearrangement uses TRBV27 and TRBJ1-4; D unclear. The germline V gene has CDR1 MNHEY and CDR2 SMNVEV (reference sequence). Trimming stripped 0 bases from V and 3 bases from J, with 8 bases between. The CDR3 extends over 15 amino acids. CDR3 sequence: CASSLSRQPNEKLFF. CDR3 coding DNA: TGTGCCAGCAGTTTATCGAGGCAGCCTAATGAAAAACTGTTTTTT.

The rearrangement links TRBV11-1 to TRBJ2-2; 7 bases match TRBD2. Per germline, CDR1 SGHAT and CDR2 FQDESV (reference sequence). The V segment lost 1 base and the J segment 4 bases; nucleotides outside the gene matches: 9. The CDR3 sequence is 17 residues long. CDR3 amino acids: CASSLEYRTSVTGELFF. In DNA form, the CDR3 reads TGTGCCAGCAGCTTAGAGTATAGGACTAGTGTCACCGGGGAGCTGTTTTTT.

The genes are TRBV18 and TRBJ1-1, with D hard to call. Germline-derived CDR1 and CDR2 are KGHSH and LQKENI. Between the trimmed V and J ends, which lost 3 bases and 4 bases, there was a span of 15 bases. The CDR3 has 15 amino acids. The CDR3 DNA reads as TGTGCCAGCTCACCTCGACCCGGCGGCGGCACTGAAGCTTTCTTT. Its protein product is CASSPRPGGGTEAFF.

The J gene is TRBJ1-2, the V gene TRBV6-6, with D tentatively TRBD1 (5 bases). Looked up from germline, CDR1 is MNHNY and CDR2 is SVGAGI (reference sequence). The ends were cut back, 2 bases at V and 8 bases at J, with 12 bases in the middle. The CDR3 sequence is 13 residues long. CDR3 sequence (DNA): TGTGCCAGCAGTTACGGGGGGACGGGAGGCTACACCTTC. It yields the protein CASSYGGTGGYTF.

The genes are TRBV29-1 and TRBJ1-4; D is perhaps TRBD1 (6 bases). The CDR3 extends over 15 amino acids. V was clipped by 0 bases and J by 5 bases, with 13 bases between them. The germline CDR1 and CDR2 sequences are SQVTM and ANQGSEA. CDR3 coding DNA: TGCAGCGTTGAAGATCCTACAGGGTGGAATGAAAAACTGTTTTTT. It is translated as CSVEDPTGWNEKLFF.

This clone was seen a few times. CDR3 coding DNA: TGTGCCAGCAGTGACCTCAACAGGGGCAGAGGGCAGTACGTC. Protein sequence: CASSDLNRGRGQYV. This rearrangement joins TRBV6-1 to TRBJ2-7; TRBD1 agrees at 7 bases. Trimming took 3 bases from V and 9 from J; bases not matched to a gene: 11. Looked up from germline, CDR1 is MNHNS and CDR2 is SASEGT. There are 14 residues in the CDR3.

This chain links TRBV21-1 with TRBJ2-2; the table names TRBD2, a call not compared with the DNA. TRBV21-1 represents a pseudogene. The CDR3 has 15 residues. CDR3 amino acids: CATHFRDSHTGELFF. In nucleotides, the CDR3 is TGTGCCACCCACTTCCGGGACTCCCACACCGGGGAGCTGTTTTTT.